This T cell receptor beta chain came from a study of blood T cell repertoires in COVID-19. About the research overall: Researchers got acute and convalescent COVID-19 samples from the United States, Italy and Spain. In each case, the material was cDNA or gDNA derived from T cells, B-cell-depleted T cells, or PBMCs.

Source study methods: Researchers report that nucleated cell counts were estimated from reference gene primer amplification. The protocol was immunoSEQ multiplex PCR, while the TCRdb copy is restricted to in-frame clones and leaves out a portion. The D gene and trimming were derived from the DNA, and the V and J assignments and clone size from that table. The sample holds about 140,000 clones, around 82% seen once. The CDR3 spans 15 residues. CDR1 and CDR2 from the germline V gene are MDHEN and SYDVKM. Unmatched junction bases numbered 7, after V lost 6 bases and J lost 2 bases. The sample holds a few counts of this clone.

Source material: peripheral blood. The rearrangement uses TRBV28 and TRBJ2-1, with TRBD2 matching over 7 bases. This receptor was obtained from a woman aged 60-75 years with acute or convalescent COVID-19. CDR3 in amino acids: CASSPGGRTYNEQFF. As DNA, the CDR3 is TGTGCCAGCAGCCCCGGGGGGAGGACCTACAATGAGCAGTTCTTC.